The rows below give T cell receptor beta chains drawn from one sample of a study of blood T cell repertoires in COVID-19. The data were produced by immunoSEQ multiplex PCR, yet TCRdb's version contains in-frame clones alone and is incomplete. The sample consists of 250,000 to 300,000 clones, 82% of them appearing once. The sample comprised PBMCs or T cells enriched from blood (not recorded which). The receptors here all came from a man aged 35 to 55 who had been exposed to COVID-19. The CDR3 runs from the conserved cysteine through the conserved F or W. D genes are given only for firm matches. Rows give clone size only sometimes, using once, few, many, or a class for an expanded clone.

CDR3aa: CAWSARDRTYEQYF; CDR3nt: TGTGCCTGGAGTGCCCGGGACAGAACCTACGAGCAGTACTTC; abundance: .; d_gene: TRBD1; j_gene: TRBJ2-7; len: 14; v_gene: TRBV30
CDR3aa: CASRLAGGLIDTQYF; CDR3nt: TGTGCCAGCAGATTAGCGGGAGGGCTGATAGATACGCAGTATTTT; abundance: .; d_gene: TRBD2; j_gene: TRBJ2-3; len: 15; v_gene: TRBV13
CDR3aa: CASSPGSGVWDEQYF; CDR3nt: TGTGCCAGCTCACCAGGATCAGGGGTTTGGGACGAGCAGTACTTC; abundance: .; d_gene: .; j_gene: TRBJ2-7; len: 15; v_gene: TRBV18
CDR3aa: CASSQIGSSTDTQYF; CDR3nt: TGCGCCAGCAGTCAAATCGGGTCTAGCACAGATACGCAGTATTTT; abundance: .; d_gene: .; j_gene: TRBJ2-3; len: 15; v_gene: TRBV23-1
CDR3aa: CASSLMDRGYEAFF; CDR3nt: TGTGCCAGCAGCTTAATGGACAGGGGCTATGAAGCTTTCTTT; abundance: few; d_gene: TRBD1; j_gene: TRBJ1-1; len: 14; v_gene: TRBV5-8
CDR3aa: CASRQTGAYRYTF; CDR3nt: TGTGCCAGCAGACAGACAGGGGCGTATCGCTACACCTTC; abundance: .; d_gene: TRBD1; j_gene: TRBJ1-2; len: 13; v_gene: TRBV12-3/TRBV12-4
CDR3aa: CSVETDRDRKNTF; CDR3nt: TGCAGCGTTGAAACGGACCGGGACAGAAAGAACACCTTC; abundance: .; d_gene: TRBD1; j_gene: TRBJ1-2; len: 13; v_gene: TRBV29-1
CDR3aa: CASSYVPQETQYF; CDR3nt: TGTGCCAGCAGTTACGTCCCACAAGAGACCCAGTACTTC; abundance: few; d_gene: .; j_gene: TRBJ2-5; len: 13; v_gene: TRBV6-2/TRBV6-3
CDR3aa: CASSEIMNTEAFF; CDR3nt: TGTGCCAGTAGCGAGATCATGAACACTGAAGCTTTCTTT; abundance: many; d_gene: .; j_gene: TRBJ1-1; len: 13; v_gene: TRBV19
CDR3aa: CAIRGTSGSTFTDTQYF; CDR3nt: TGTGCCATCAGAGGGACTAGCGGGAGCACATTCACAGATACGCAGTATTTT; abundance: .; d_gene: TRBD2; j_gene: TRBJ2-3; len: 17; v_gene: TRBV10-3
CDR3aa: CASSFRGTDTQYF; CDR3nt: TGTGCCAGCAGCTTTAGAGGGACAGATACGCAGTATTTT; abundance: .; d_gene: .; j_gene: TRBJ2-3; len: 13; v_gene: TRBV5-5
CDR3aa: CACDPSGQNQPQHF; CDR3nt: TGTGCCTGCGACCCCTCGGGACAGAATCAGCCCCAGCATTTT; abundance: .; d_gene: TRBD1; j_gene: TRBJ1-5; len: 14; v_gene: TRBV30
CDR3aa: CSVGQHRSYEQYF; CDR3nt: TGCAGCGTTGGGCAACACAGGTCCTACGAGCAGTACTTC; abundance: .; d_gene: .; j_gene: TRBJ2-7; len: 13; v_gene: TRBV29-1
CDR3aa: CASSYPTAGHQETQYF; CDR3nt: TGTGCCAGCAGTTACCCGACAGCGGGCCACCAAGAGACCCAGTACTTC; abundance: .; d_gene: .; j_gene: TRBJ2-5; len: 16; v_gene: TRBV6-5
CDR3aa: CASSFIGGEAFF; CDR3nt: TGTGCCAGCAGTTTCATCGGGGGGGAAGCTTTCTTT; abundance: .; d_gene: .; j_gene: TRBJ1-1; len: 12; v_gene: TRBV28
CDR3aa: CAIGASGRGNTEAFF; CDR3nt: TGTGCCATCGGGGCATCCGGCAGAGGAAACACTGAAGCTTTCTTT; abundance: .; d_gene: .; j_gene: TRBJ1-1; len: 15; v_gene: TRBV10-3
CDR3aa: CASSESGIVYEQYF; CDR3nt: TGCGCCAGCAGTGAAAGCGGGATTGTCTACGAGCAGTACTTC; abundance: .; d_gene: TRBD2; j_gene: TRBJ2-7; len: 14; v_gene: TRBV10-1
CDR3aa: CASSLIDRANTIYF; CDR3nt: TGTGCCAGCAGCCTCATTGACAGGGCGAACACCATATATTTT; abundance: .; d_gene: TRBD1; j_gene: TRBJ1-3; len: 14; v_gene: TRBV3-1/TRBV3-2
CDR3aa: CASSPSYRETQYF; CDR3nt: TGTGCCAGCAGCCCTAGCTATAGGGAGACCCAGTACTTC; abundance: .; d_gene: .; j_gene: TRBJ2-5; len: 13; v_gene: TRBV5-4
CDR3aa: CASSLGGTSANEQFF; CDR3nt: TGTGCCAGCAGCTTAGGCGGGACTAGCGCTAATGAGCAGTTCTTC; abundance: .; d_gene: TRBD2; j_gene: TRBJ2-1; len: 15; v_gene: TRBV11-3
CDR3aa: CASSEAGTSGRYEQYF; CDR3nt: TGTGCCAGCAGTGAAGCAGGTACTAGCGGGAGGTACGAGCAGTACTTC; abundance: .; d_gene: TRBD2; j_gene: TRBJ2-7; len: 16; v_gene: TRBV6-1
CDR3aa: CASAPLLRDNNEQFF; CDR3nt: TGTGCCAGCGCCCCTTTACTCCGGGACAACAATGAGCAGTTCTTC; abundance: once; d_gene: .; j_gene: TRBJ2-1; len: 15; v_gene: TRBV14
CDR3aa: CATAGGQGNTEAFF; CDR3nt: TGTGCCACCGCTGGAGGACAGGGCAACACTGAAGCTTTCTTT; abundance: .; d_gene: TRBD1; j_gene: TRBJ1-1; len: 14; v_gene: TRBV4-2
CDR3aa: CASSARGVNQPQHF; CDR3nt: TGTGCCAGCAGTGCGCGGGGCGTCAATCAGCCCCAGCATTTT; abundance: .; d_gene: .; j_gene: TRBJ1-5; len: 14; v_gene: TRBV6-6
CDR3aa: CASSQGLAGGSGANVLTF; CDR3nt: TGCGCCAGCAGCCAGGGACTAGCGGGTGGCTCTGGGGCCAACGTCCTGACTTTC; abundance: few; d_gene: TRBD2; j_gene: TRBJ2-6; len: 18; v_gene: TRBV4-1
CDR3aa: CASSRGTLYNSPLHF; CDR3nt: TGTGCCAGCAGCCGGGGGACGCTCTATAATTCACCCCTCCACTTT; abundance: .; d_gene: .; j_gene: TRBJ1-6; len: 15; v_gene: TRBV9
CDR3aa: CASSLRLEDTQYF; CDR3nt: TGTGCCAGCAGCCTCAGACTGGAAGATACGCAGTATTTT; abundance: .; d_gene: .; j_gene: TRBJ2-3; len: 13; v_gene: TRBV12-3/TRBV12-4
CDR3aa: CASRLALQGGECGYTF; CDR3nt: TGTGCAAGTCGCTTAGCGCTCCAGGGGGGCGAGTGTGGCTACACCTTC; abundance: .; d_gene: .; j_gene: TRBJ1-2; len: 16; v_gene: TRBV12-2
CDR3aa: CASRPLSGEKLFF; CDR3nt: TGTGCCAGCAGGCCCCTTTCCGGTGAAAAACTGTTTTTT; abundance: .; d_gene: .; j_gene: TRBJ1-4; len: 13; v_gene: TRBV7-9
CDR3aa: CAWRGQFYGYTF; CDR3nt: TGTGCCTGGAGGGGACAGTTCTATGGCTACACCTTC; abundance: few; d_gene: TRBD1; j_gene: TRBJ1-2; len: 12; v_gene: TRBV30
CDR3aa: CASSPPGGLHNEQFF; CDR3nt: TGTGCCAGCTCCCCGCCCGGGGGGCTCCACAATGAGCAGTTCTTC; abundance: .; d_gene: .; j_gene: TRBJ2-1; len: 15; v_gene: TRBV18
CDR3aa: CASSKGSQAHSNQPQHF; CDR3nt: TGTGCCAGCAGCAAAGGTTCGCAGGCCCATAGCAATCAGCCCCAGCATTTT; abundance: few; d_gene: .; j_gene: TRBJ1-5; len: 17; v_gene: TRBV21-1
CDR3aa: CASSEAGRLYGYTF; CDR3nt: TGTGCCAGCAGTGAAGCTGGCAGACTCTATGGCTACACCTTC; abundance: .; d_gene: .; j_gene: TRBJ1-2; len: 14; v_gene: TRBV2